This TCR beta chain was obtained from a study of glioma-infiltrating T cells after dendritic cell vaccination. Time point here: after dendritic cell vaccination, including at tumor progression/relapse. The CDR3 is 14 residues long. Germline V CDR1 and CDR2: SGHNT, YYREEE (reference sequence). V lost 3 bases, J lost 2 bases, and 10 bases lay in between. Amplification used 60 V beta primers and 13 J beta primers. The method was immunoSEQ multiplex PCR; TCRdb's version includes in-frame clones alone and lacks a portion of them. The sample includes approximately 110,000 clones, around 89% seen only once; the top ten take approximately 2.7%.

The sample here was blood, taken after dendritic cell vaccination. This receptor was identified in a human donor with glioblastoma. The V and J genes are TRBV5-4 and TRBJ2-3, with D hard to call. CDR3 sequence (DNA): TGTGCCAGCAGCTCCCGAGGAAACACAGATACGCAGTATTTT. It specifies CASSSRGNTDTQYF.